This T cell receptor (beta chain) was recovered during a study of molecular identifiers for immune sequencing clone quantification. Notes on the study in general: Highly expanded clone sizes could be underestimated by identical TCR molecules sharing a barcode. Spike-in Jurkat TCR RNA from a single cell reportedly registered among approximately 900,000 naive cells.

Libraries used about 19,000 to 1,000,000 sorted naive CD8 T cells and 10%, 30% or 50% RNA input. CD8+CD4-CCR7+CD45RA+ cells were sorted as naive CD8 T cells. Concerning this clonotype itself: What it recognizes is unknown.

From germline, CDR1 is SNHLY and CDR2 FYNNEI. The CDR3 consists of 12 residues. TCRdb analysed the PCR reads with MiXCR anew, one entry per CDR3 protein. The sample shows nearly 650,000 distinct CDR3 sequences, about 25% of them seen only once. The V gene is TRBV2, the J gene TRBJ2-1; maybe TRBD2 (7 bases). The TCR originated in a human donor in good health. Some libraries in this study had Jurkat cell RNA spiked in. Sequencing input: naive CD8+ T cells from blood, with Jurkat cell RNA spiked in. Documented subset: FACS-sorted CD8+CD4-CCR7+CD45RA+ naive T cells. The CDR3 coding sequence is TGTGCAGGGGGGGGCACATACAATGAGCAGTTCTTC. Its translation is CAGGGTYNEQFF.